The text below deals with one T cell receptor (beta chain). Its antigen is as yet unknown. TCRdb's copy holds only in-frame clones and misses some; the assay was immunoSEQ multiplex PCR. The table has some 180,000 clones, roughly 85% seen once. The data originate from a study of T cell responses to AZD1222 COVID-19 vaccine. Regarding the study as a whole: Targets within unmutated variant regions were reportedly found for nearly half of spike-specific TCRs. A mostly white British donor set with more females was recruited, and clonal diversity was possibly underestimated. Just 5 to 7 AZD1222 recipients were seropositive at baseline.

Researchers grouped second doses given at about 4 or about 12 weeks into one pool. The TCR sequence derives from an adult who received the AZD1222 COVID-19 vaccine. The sequenced sample was peripheral blood, obtained 28 days after the second AZD1222 dose.

CDR3 sequence reads: CAWSVLAGVYEQYF. CDR3 in DNA: TGTGCCTGGAGTGTACTAGCGGGGGTCTACGAGCAGTACTTC. This chain joins TRBV30 and TRBJ2-7; 11 positions agree with TRBD2. Germline V lookup: CDR1 GTSNPN, CDR2 SVGIG (reference sequence). Germline trimming cut 0 bases from V and 3 bases from J; bases unmatched to any gene: 1. The CDR3 runs 14 residues.